The 9 T cell receptor beta chains given below trace back to one sample, sequenced in a study of molecular identifiers for immune sequencing clone quantification. TCRdb re-analysed the PCR reads in MiXCR, keeping a single row per CDR3 protein. The sample yields some 70,000 distinct CDR3 sequences, about a sixth seen once. The source material was naive CD8+ T cells from blood, with Jurkat cell RNA spiked in. As for subset: FACS-sorted CD8+CD4-CCR7+CD45RA+ naive T cells. The receptors were sampled from a human donor in good health. Some libraries in this study had Jurkat cell RNA spiked in.

Of note for this clonotype: Just one base apart from a much larger clone, this may be a read error. This chain links TRBV12-3 or TRBV12-4 with TRBJ2-7; D is perhaps TRBD2 (6 bases). The CDR3 runs to 16 residues. The V end lost 4 bases, the J end lost 7 bases, and 23 bases lay between the germline ends. CDR3 in DNA: TGTGCCAGCAGTTCACGGACTACCAGCTCCTACAATGAGCAGTACTTC. This codes for CASSSRTTSSYNEQYF.

This clonotype was recorded at least ten times. The CDR3 sequence is CASSRRDLNTEAFF. In DNA form, the CDR3 reads TGTGCCAGCAGCCGTCGCGACTTGAACACTGAAGCTTTCTTT. The chain recombines TRBV27 with TRBJ1-1; D unclear. This CDR3 is built from 14 residues. Germline lookup yields CDR1 MNHEY and CDR2 SMNVEV (reference sequence). V dropped 6 bases and J dropped 0 bases, with 11 bases sitting between them.

This clonotype was detected ten times or more. V is TRBV2 and J is TRBJ2-3; weak D call: TRBD2 (5 bases). Trimming shortened V by 6 bases and J by 2 bases, and 18 bases separated the two germline ends. The CDR3 totals 16 residues. Germline loops: CDR1 SNHLY, CDR2 FYNNEI. This CDR3 reads CASRGGLHPITDTQYF. The CDR3 DNA follows: TGTGCCAGCAGGGGTGGACTCCACCCCATCACAGATACGCAGTATTTT.

This clonotype was observed at least ten times. The rearrangement joins TRBV7-8 to TRBJ2-3, with 10 bases matching TRBD2. The CDR3 runs 18 residues. The V gene end was trimmed by 2 bases and the J gene end by 2 bases; junction bases not matched to a gene: 10. Germline lookup yields CDR1 SGHVS and CDR2 FQNEAQ. The DNA for the CDR3 is TGTGCCAGCAGCTTATTTCTCGGACTAGCGGAGCTCACAGATACGCAGTATTTT. Its protein is CASSLFLGLAELTDTQYF.

With respect to this clonotype: One junction end disagrees with the germline gene, perhaps due to a read error. The CDR3 region is CAGSLLTEYEQYF. Here the CDR3 DNA reads TGTGCCGGCAGTCTACTGACGGAATACGAGCAGTACTTC. J is TRBJ2-7 and V is TRBV12-3 or TRBV12-4; no clear D gene. The CDR3 consists of 13 residues.

To note about this clonotype: This sequence may be a read error, since a much larger clone differs from it by one base. The gene calls are TRBV7-8 and TRBJ2-1, with no clear D. Germline CDR1 SGHVS, CDR2 FQNEAQ. The CDR3 is 13 amino acids. In DNA, the CDR3 is TGTGCCAGCAGCCCTTCGGTTTACAATGAGCAGATCTTC. This gives the protein CASSPSVYNEQIF.

The rearrangement joins TRBV20-1 to TRBJ2-1, with a possible D match to TRBD2 (6 bases). This CDR3 contains 11 residues. Trimming removed 6 bases from V and 9 bases from J, with 12 bases in between. CDR1 and CDR2 from the germline V gene are DFQATT and SNEGSKA (reference sequence). CDR3 residues: CSAPRGLEQFF. CDR3 DNA: TGCAGTGCCCCTAGGGGACTTGAGCAGTTCTTC.

This clonotype appeared many times. The V and J genes are TRBV4-1 and TRBJ2-7, with TRBD2 as a possible D gene (5 bases). The V gene's germline CDR1 is MGHRA and CDR2 YSYEKL. V was clipped by 3 bases and J by 2 bases, with 8 bases between them. The CDR3 length is 13 residues. CDR3 loop: CASSQSSPYEQYF. In DNA form, the CDR3 reads TGCGCCAGCAGCCAGTCTAGCCCCTACGAGCAGTACTTC.

This clonotype was detected only a few times. The chain couples TRBV4-1 to TRBJ2-3; D is ambiguous. Between the trimmed V and J ends, which lost 11 bases and 0 bases, there was a span of 21 bases. The CDR3 totals 16 residues. Germline CDR1 reads MGHRA; CDR2 reads YSYEKL. The CDR3 protein is CAGGQFPKLSTDTQYF. In DNA, the CDR3 is TGCGCCGGCGGCCAGTTCCCTAAGCTCAGCACAGATACGCAGTATTTT.